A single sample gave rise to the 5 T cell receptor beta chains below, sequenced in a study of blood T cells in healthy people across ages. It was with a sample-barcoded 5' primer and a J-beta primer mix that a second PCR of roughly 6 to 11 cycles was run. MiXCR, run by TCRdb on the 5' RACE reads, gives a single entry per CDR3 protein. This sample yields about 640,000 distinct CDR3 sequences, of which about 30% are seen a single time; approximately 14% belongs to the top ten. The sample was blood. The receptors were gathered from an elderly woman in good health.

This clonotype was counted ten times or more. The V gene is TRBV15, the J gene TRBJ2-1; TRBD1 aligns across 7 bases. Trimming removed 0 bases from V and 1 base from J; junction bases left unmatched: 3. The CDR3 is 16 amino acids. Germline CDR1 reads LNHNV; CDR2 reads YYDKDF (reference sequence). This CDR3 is CATSRDPGGSYNEQFF. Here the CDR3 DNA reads TGTGCCACCAGCAGAGACCCAGGGGGATCCTACAATGAGCAGTTCTTC.

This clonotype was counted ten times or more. In DNA, the CDR3 is TGCAGTGCTAACCCGACTAGCGGGGGGTACAATGAGCAGTTCTTC. Protein sequence: CSANPTSGGYNEQFF. The chain uses TRBV20-1 and TRBJ2-1; TRBD2 matches at 13 bases. After removal of 4 bases from V and 4 bases from J, the junction contained 4 bases not matched to a gene. Germline assignment: CDR1 DFQATT and CDR2 SNEGSKA (reference sequence). The CDR3 loop spans 15 amino acids.

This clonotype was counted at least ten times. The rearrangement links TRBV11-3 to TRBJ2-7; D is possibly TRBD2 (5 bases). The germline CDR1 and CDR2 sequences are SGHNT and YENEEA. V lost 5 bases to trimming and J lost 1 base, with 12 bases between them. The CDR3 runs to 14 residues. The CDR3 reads CASSPEGRSYEQYF. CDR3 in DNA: TGTGCCAGCAGCCCAGAGGGCAGGTCCTACGAGCAGTACTTC.

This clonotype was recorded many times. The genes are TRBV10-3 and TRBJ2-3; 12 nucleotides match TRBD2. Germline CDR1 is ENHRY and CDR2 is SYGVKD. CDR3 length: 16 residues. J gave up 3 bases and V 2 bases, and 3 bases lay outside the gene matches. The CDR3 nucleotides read TGTGCCATCAGTGAGCTAGCGGGGGGGAAAACAGATACGCAGTATTTT. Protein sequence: CAISELAGGKTDTQYF.

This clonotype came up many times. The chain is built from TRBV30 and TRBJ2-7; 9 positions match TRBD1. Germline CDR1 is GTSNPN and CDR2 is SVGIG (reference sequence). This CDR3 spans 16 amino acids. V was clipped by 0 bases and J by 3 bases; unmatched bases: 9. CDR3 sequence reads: CAWSVQFGQGIYEQYF. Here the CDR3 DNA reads TGTGCCTGGAGTGTACAGTTTGGACAGGGGATCTACGAGCAGTACTTC.